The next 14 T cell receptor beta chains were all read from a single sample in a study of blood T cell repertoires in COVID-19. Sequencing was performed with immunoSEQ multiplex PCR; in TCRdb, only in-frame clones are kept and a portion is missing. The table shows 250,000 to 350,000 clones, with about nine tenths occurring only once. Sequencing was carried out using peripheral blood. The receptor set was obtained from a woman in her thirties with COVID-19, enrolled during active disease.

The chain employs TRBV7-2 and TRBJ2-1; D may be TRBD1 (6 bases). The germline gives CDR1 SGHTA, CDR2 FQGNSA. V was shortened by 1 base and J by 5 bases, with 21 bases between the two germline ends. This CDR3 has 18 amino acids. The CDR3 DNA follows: TGTGCCAGCAGCTTAGTATTATGGGACAACCGGCCCAACAATGAGCAGTTCTTC. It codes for CASSLVLWDNRPNNEQFF.

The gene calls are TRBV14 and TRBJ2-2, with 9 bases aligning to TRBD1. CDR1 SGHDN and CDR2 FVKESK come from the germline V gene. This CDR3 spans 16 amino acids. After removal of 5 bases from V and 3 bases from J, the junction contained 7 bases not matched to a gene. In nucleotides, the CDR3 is TGTGCCAGCAGCTATCCGGGACAGGGAGACACCGGGGAGCTGTTTTTT. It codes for CASSYPGQGDTGELFF.

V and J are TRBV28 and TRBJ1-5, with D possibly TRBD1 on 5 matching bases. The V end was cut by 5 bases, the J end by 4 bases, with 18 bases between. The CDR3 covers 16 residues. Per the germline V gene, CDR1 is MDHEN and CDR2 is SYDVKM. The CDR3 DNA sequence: TGTGCCAGCAGTGTGTCCGAGTGGGGGGGAAATCAGCCCCAGCATTTT. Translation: CASSVSEWGGNQPQHF.

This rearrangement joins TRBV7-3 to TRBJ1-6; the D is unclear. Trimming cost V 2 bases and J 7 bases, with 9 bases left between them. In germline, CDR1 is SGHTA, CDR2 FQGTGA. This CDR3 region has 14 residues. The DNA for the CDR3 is TGTGCCAGCAGCTTAGGACTGGTAAATTCACCCCTCCACTTT. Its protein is CASSLGLVNSPLHF. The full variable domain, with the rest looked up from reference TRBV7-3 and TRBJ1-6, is GAGVSQTPSNKVTEKGKYVELRCDPISGHTALYWYRQSLGQGPEFLIYFQGTGAADDSGLPNDRFFAVRPEGSVSTLKIQRTERGDSAVYLCASSLGLVNSPLHFGNGTRLTVT.

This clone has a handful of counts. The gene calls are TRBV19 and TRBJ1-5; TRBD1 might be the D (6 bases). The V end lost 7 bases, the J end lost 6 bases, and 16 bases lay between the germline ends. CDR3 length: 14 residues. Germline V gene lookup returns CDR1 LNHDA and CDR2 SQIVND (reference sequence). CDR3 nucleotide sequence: TGTGCCAGTACACGGTACAGGGAGAGTCAGCCCCAGCATTTT. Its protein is CASTRYRESQPQHF. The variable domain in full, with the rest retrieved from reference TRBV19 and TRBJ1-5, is DGGITQSPKYLFRKEGQNVTLSCEQNLNHDAMYWYRQDPGQGLRLIYYSQIVNDFQKGDIAEGYSVSREKKESFPLTVTSAQKNPTAFYLCASTRYRESQPQHFGDGTRLSIL.

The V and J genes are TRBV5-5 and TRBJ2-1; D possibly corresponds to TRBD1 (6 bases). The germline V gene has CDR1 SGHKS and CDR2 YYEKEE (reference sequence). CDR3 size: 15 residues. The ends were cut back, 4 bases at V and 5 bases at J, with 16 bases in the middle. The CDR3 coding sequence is TGTGCCAGCAGCCCCCGGTGGACAGCAGACAATGAGCAGTTCTTC. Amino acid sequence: CASSPRWTADNEQFF.

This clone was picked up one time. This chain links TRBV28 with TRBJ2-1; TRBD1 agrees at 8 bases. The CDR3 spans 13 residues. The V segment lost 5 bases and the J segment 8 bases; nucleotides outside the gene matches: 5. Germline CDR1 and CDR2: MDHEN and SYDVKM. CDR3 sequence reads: CASSNRGVDEQFF. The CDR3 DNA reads TGTGCCAGCAGTAACAGGGGGGTGGATGAGCAGTTCTTC.

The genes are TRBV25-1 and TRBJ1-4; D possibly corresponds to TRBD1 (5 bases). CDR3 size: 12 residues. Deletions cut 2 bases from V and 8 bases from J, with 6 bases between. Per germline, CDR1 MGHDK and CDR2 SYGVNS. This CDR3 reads CASSEAGEKLFF. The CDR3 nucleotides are TGTGCCAGCAGTGAAGCAGGGGAAAAACTGTTTTTT. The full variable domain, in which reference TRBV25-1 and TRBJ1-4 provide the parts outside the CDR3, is EADIYQTPRYLVIGTGKKITLECSQTMGHDKMYWYQQDPGMELHLIHYSYGVNSTEKGDLSSESTVSRIRTEHFPLTLESARPSHTSQYLCASSEAGEKLFFGSGTQLSVL.

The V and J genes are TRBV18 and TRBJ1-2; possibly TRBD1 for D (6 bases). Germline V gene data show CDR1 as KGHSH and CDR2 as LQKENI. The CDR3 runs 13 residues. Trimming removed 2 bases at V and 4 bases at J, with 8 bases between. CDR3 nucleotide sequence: TGTGCCAGCTCACCAGGACAGAGCTATGGCTACACCTTC. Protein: CASSPGQSYGYTF.

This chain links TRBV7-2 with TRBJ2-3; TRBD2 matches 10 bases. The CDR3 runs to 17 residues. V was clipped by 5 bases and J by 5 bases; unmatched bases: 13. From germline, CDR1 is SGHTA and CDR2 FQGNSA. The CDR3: CASSPASGSPAQDTQYF. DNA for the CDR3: TGTGCCAGCAGCCCCGCTAGCGGGAGTCCTGCCCAAGATACGCAGTATTTT.

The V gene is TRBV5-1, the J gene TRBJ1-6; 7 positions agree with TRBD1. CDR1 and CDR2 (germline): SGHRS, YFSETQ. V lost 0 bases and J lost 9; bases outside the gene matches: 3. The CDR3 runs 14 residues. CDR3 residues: CASSLDRGSSPLHF. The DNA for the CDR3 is TGCGCCAGCAGCTTGGACAGGGGAAGTTCACCCCTCCACTTT.

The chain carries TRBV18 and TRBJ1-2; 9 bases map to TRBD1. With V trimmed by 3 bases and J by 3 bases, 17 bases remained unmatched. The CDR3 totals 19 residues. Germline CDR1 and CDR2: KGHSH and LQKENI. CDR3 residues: CASSPLPAPTGQGYYGYTF. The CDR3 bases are TGTGCCAGCTCACCCCTACCCGCCCCGACCGGACAGGGGTACTATGGCTACACCTTC.

The CDR3 loop is CASSPRGGGYTF. CDR3 coding DNA: TGCGCCAGCAGCCCGAGGGGGGGTGGCTACACCTTC. The chain carries TRBV4-1 and TRBJ1-2; perhaps TRBD1 as D (6 bases). The germline gives CDR1 MGHRA, CDR2 YSYEKL. V shed 4 bases and J shed 7 bases, with 10 bases lying between them. CDR3 length equals 12 residues.

The CDR3 protein is CAGGRSSEKLFF. The CDR3 DNA reads TGTGCCGGTGGACGGTCTAGCGAAAAACTGTTTTTT. The rearrangement joins TRBV28 to TRBJ1-4; D gene ambiguous. CDR3 length: 12 amino acids. CDR1 is MDHEN, CDR2 SYDVKM, per germline. Trimming left V 11 bases short and J 8 bases short, with 15 bases between.